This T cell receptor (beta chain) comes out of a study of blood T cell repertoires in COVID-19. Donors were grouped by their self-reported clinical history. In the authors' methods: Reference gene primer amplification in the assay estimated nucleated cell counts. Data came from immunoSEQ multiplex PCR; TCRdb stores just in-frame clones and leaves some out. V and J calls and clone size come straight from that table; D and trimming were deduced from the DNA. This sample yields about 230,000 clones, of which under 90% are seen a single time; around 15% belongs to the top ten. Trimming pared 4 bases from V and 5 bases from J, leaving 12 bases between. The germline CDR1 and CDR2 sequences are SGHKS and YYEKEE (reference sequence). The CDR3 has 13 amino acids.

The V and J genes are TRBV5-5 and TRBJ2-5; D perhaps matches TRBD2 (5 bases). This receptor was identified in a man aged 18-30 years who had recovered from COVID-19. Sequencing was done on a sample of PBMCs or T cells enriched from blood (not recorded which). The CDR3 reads CASSARPGETQYF. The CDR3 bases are TGTGCCAGCAGCGCACGCCCGGGGGAGACCCAGTACTTC.